The 24 T cell receptor beta chains listed next were all sequenced from one sample in a study of control samples from healthy donors and cancer patients. The data were produced by immunoSEQ multiplex PCR, yet TCRdb's version contains in-frame clones alone and is incomplete. This table has fewer than 200,000 clones, roughly 89% appearing once. The specimen was blood. The source is a woman in her forties or fifties in good health.

V usage is TRBV5-4 and J usage is TRBJ1-2, with D perhaps matching TRBD1 (5 bases). Trimming shortened V by 2 bases and J by 3 bases, and 11 bases separated the two germline ends. CDR1 is SGHNT and CDR2 is YYREEE in the germline V gene (reference sequence). CDR3 size: 14 residues. The CDR3 DNA sequence: TGTGCCAGCAGCTTATGGGGGGGGGACTATGGCTACACCTTC. Protein sequence: CASSLWGGDYGYTF.

The chain has TRBV25-1 and TRBJ1-6, with D hard to call. Germline V gives CDR1 MGHDK, CDR2 SYGVNS. Trimming took 8 bases from V and 6 from J, leaving 17 bases between them. This CDR3 has 15 residues. CDR3 nucleotide sequence: TGTGCCAGCTCGGTAGGTCGGGGAGGTAATTCACCCCTCCACTTT. Its translation is CASSVGRGGNSPLHF.

This clone came up a few times. The rearrangement uses TRBV6-5 and TRBJ2-7; maybe TRBD1 (5 bases). Trimming shortened V by 0 bases and J by 3 bases, and 12 bases separated the two germline ends. Germline CDR1 reads MNHEY; CDR2 reads SVGAGI. This CDR3 region has 15 residues. CDR3 in amino acids: CASSYSISGIYEQYF. The DNA for the CDR3 is TGTGCCAGCAGTTACTCGATCTCAGGGATCTACGAGCAGTACTTC.

The rearrangement uses TRBV6-5 and TRBJ1-2; perhaps TRBD1 as D (5 bases). The CDR3 is 13 residues long. The germline gives CDR1 MNHEY, CDR2 SVGAGI. The V end lost 2 bases, the J end lost 8 bases, and 12 bases lay between the germline ends. The CDR3 loop reads CASSYGAAMGYTF. The CDR3, as DNA: TGTGCCAGCAGTTACGGGGCGGCCATGGGCTACACCTTC.

The gene calls are TRBV5-1 and TRBJ2-3; TRBD1 or TRBD2 may be the D gene (5 bases each). Trimming removed 4 bases at V and 2 bases at J, with 14 bases between. Germline V gene sequence: CDR1 SGHRS, CDR2 YFSETQ. CDR3 size: 15 residues. The CDR3 loop reads CASSPGTAFTDTQYF. For the CDR3, the DNA is TGCGCCAGCAGCCCTGGGACGGCCTTCACAGATACGCAGTATTTT. Full variable domain (missing parts from reference TRBV5-1 and TRBJ2-3): KAGVTQTPRYLIKTRGQQVTLSCSPISGHRSVSWYQQTPGQGLQFLFEYFSETQRNKGNFPGRFSGRQFSNSRSEMNVSTLELGDSALYLCASSPGTAFTDTQYFGPGTRLTVL.

This chain uses TRBV9 with TRBJ1-3, with D perhaps matching TRBD1 (5 bases). This CDR3 is built from 17 residues. Trimming cost V 3 bases and J 0 bases, with 16 bases left between them. Germline CDR1 SGDLS, CDR2 YYNGEE. The CDR3 nucleotides read TGTGCCAGCAGCGCCGGGGACCCCCGGACCTCTGGAAACACCATATATTTT. This translates into CASSAGDPRTSGNTIYF.

This rearrangement joins TRBV16 to TRBJ1-3, with a weak D call TRBD1 (6 bases). This CDR3 region has 13 residues. Germline V lookup: CDR1 KGHSY, CDR2 FQNENV. Trimming removed 6 bases from V and 0 bases from J, with 6 bases in between. DNA of the CDR3: TGTGCCAGCAGACAGGGCTCTGGAAACACCATATATTTT. Its translation: CASRQGSGNTIYF.

The V gene is TRBV7-3, the J gene TRBJ1-6, with D unresolved. CDR1 is SGHTA, CDR2 FQGTGA, per germline. V gave up 0 bases and J gave up 6 bases, with 3 bases separating them. The CDR3 spans 13 residues. The chain's CDR3 is CASSLTANSPLHF. The CDR3 nucleotides read TGTGCCAGCAGCTTAACGGCTAATTCACCCCTCCACTTT.

V gene TRBV6-2 or TRBV6-3 combines with J gene TRBJ1-2; D is uncertain. The V gene's germline CDR1 is MNHEY and CDR2 SVGEGT. With 4 bases removed from V and 2 bases from J, the gap between germline ends came to 17 bases. This CDR3 comprises 16 residues. The CDR3 DNA reads as TGTGCCAGCAGTTCCCCTTATCCCTCGGCGAACTATGGCTACACCTTC. Encoded protein: CASSSPYPSANYGYTF.

The CDR3 reads CASNQGGVETQYF. CDR3 DNA sequence: TGTGCCAGCAACCAAGGGGGGGTAGAGACCCAGTACTTC. This chain connects TRBV28 to TRBJ2-5; a possible D gene is TRBD2 (7 bases). Trimming pared 7 bases from V and 4 bases from J, leaving 13 bases between. The CDR3 totals 13 residues. Germline V gene sequence: CDR1 MDHEN, CDR2 SYDVKM.

The CDR3 is CASSYSTGNTIYF. The CDR3 region has the DNA TGTGCCAGCAGTTACTCGACCGGAAACACCATATATTTT. The chain couples TRBV6-2 or TRBV6-3 to TRBJ1-3, with D uncertain. V lost 0 bases and J lost 4, with 4 bases in between. The CDR3 length is 13 residues. Germline V gene data show CDR1 as MNHEY and CDR2 as SVGEGT.

The chain recombines TRBV19 with TRBJ1-5; D call uncertain. V lost 0 bases and J 11 bases, leaving 23 bases between the germline ends. This CDR3 has 17 residues. Germline loops: CDR1 LNHDA, CDR2 SQIVND (reference sequence). The CDR3 DNA is TGTGCCAGTAGTATAGATCTGGGTGGCAGTACCCAGGTAGCCCAGCATTTT. Translation gives CASSIDLGGSTQVAQHF.

The chain recombines TRBV3-1 (or the pseudogene TRBV3-2) with TRBJ2-4; D not certain. The CDR3 runs to 16 residues. In germline, CDR1 is LGHDT, CDR2 YNNKEL (reference sequence). The germline V and J ends were trimmed by 3 bases and 0 bases, with 12 bases remaining between them. The CDR3 region has the DNA TGTGCCAGCAGCCAGGTTTTGCACCTAGCCAAAAACATTCAGTACTTC. It translates to CASSQVLHLAKNIQYF.

The genes are TRBV28 and TRBJ1-5; 9 positions agree with TRBD1. The trim removed 6 bases at V and 0 bases at J, leaving 9 bases unmatched. The CDR3 extends over 17 amino acids. Germline values: CDR1 MDHEN, CDR2 SYDVKM. The DNA of the CDR3 is TGTGCCAGCAGCCGCCGGACAGGGGCTTTTAGCAATCAGCCCCAGCATTTT. This gives the protein CASSRRTGAFSNQPQHF. Drawing the rest from reference TRBV28 and TRBJ1-5, the complete variable domain is DVKVTQSSRYLVKRTGEKVFLECVQDMDHENMFWYRQDPGLGLRLIYFSYDVKMKEKGDIPEGYSVSREKKERFSLILESASTNQTSMYLCASSRRTGAFSNQPQHFGDGTRLSIL.

The V call is TRBV19, the J call TRBJ1-3; D gene uncertain. The CDR3 is made up of 17 amino acids. CDR1 is LNHDA and CDR2 is SQIVND in the germline V gene (reference sequence). Trimming left V 4 bases short and J 0 bases short, with 16 bases between. The CDR3 here is CASSTLDRQLSGNTIYF. CDR3 DNA: TGTGCCAGTAGTACCCTAGACCGACAACTCTCTGGAAACACCATATATTTT. Together with reference TRBV19 and TRBJ1-3, the CDR3 gives the full variable domain: DGGITQSPKYLFRKEGQNVTLSCEQNLNHDAMYWYRQDPGQGLRLIYYSQIVNDFQKGDIAEGYSVSREKKESFPLTVTSAQKNPTAFYLCASSTLDRQLSGNTIYFGEGSWLTVV.

The chain combines TRBV10-3 with TRBJ1-6; no definite D call. The CDR3 totals 14 residues. The V and J ends lost 0 bases and 5 bases respectively, with 5 bases between them. Germline-derived CDR1 and CDR2 are ENHRY and SYGVKD. CDR3 sequence (DNA): TGTGCCATCAGTGAGTCAATGGATAATTCACCCCTCCACTTT. Translated, it gives CAISESMDNSPLHF.

The chain is built from TRBV4-1 and TRBJ2-3, with no clear D. The CDR3 is 14 amino acids. CDR1 is MGHRA, CDR2 YSYEKL, per germline. The V gene lost 1 base and the J gene lost 4 bases, with 9 bases spanning the gap. CDR3 in amino acids: CASSQALGSDTQYF. As DNA, the CDR3 is TGCGCCAGCAGCCAAGCGCTGGGCTCAGATACGCAGTATTTT.

This chain links TRBV18 with TRBJ1-1, with 7 bases lining up with TRBD1. The CDR3 loop spans 15 amino acids. Germline assignment: CDR1 KGHSH and CDR2 LQKENI. V lost 3 bases to trimming and J lost 4 bases; unmatched junction nucleotides: 8. As DNA, the CDR3 is TGTGCCAGCTCACCGAGGACAGGAGGAGGCACTGAAGCTTTCTTT. It codes for CASSPRTGGGTEAFF.

This chain connects TRBV3-1 (or the pseudogene TRBV3-2) to TRBJ2-5; 8 nucleotides match TRBD2. The ends lost 4 bases at V and 0 bases at J; junction bases unmatched: 4. CDR1 and CDR2 (germline): LGHDT, YNNKEL (reference sequence). The CDR3 runs to 15 residues. CDR3 sequence (DNA): TGTGCCAGCAGCCCCGGCGGGGGGTACCAAGAGACCCAGTACTTC. It yields the protein CASSPGGGYQETQYF.

The rearrangement uses TRBV3-1 (or the pseudogene TRBV3-2) and TRBJ1-1; possibly TRBD1 for D (6 bases). Trimming stripped 3 bases from V and 1 base from J, with 12 bases between. The germline gives CDR1 LGHDT, CDR2 YNNKEL (reference sequence). The CDR3 length is 15 residues. This CDR3 is CASSHHRGGNTEAFF. In DNA, the CDR3 is TGTGCCAGCAGCCACCATAGAGGGGGGAACACTGAAGCTTTCTTT.

This chain uses TRBV27 with TRBJ1-5; maybe TRBD1 (6 bases). The V and J ends lost 5 bases and 4 bases respectively, with 18 bases between them. Germline-derived CDR1 and CDR2 are MNHEY and SMNVEV (reference sequence). This CDR3 has 16 residues. For the CDR3, the DNA is TGTGCCAGCAGTCAAACTTTGGGACAAGCAAATCAGCCCCAGCATTTT. Translation: CASSQTLGQANQPQHF.

Only one count was recorded for this clone. This chain uses TRBV12-5 with TRBJ1-3, with 7 bases that match TRBD1. Germline values: CDR1 LGHNT, CDR2 FRNRAP. The CDR3 is made up of 16 amino acids. V shed 4 bases and J 0 bases; nucleotides not matched to a gene: 6. The CDR3 nucleotides read TGTGCTAGTGGTTGGGACAGCGCTTCCTCTGGAAACACCATATATTTT. Translated: CASGWDSASSGNTIYF.

The chain uses TRBV6-4 and TRBJ2-1; D is ambiguous. Germline assignment: CDR1 MRHNA and CDR2 SNTAGT. The CDR3 spans 13 residues. V was cut by 2 bases and J by 6 bases, with 8 bases left in between. Written as DNA, the CDR3 is TGTGCCAGCAGTGACCAACTGTTCAATGAGCAGTTCTTC. Translating it yields CASSDQLFNEQFF.

The V gene is TRBV10-3, the J gene TRBJ2-3; the D gene is possibly TRBD2 (5 bases). The CDR3 extends over 13 amino acids. V lost 10 bases to trimming and J lost 5 bases, with 16 bases between them. The germline V gene has CDR1 ENHRY and CDR2 SYGVKD. This CDR3 is CATGDQEVDTQYF. In nucleotides, the CDR3 is TGTGCCACCGGCGATCAGGAGGTAGATACGCAGTATTTT.